A single T cell receptor (beta chain) is shown here with its context. Its specificity is not known. These data come from a study of T cell responses to AZD1222 COVID-19 vaccine. Study-level results: Close to half of spike-specific TCRs reportedly recognize unmutated variant regions.

Assay: immunoSEQ multiplex PCR; the TCRdb copy retains only in-frame clones and omits some. This table has about 93,000 clones, around 87% appearing once. V lost 6 bases to trimming and J lost 2 bases, with 17 bases between them. CDR1 is LGHDT and CDR2 is YNNKEL in the germline V gene (reference sequence). The CDR3 sequence is 16 residues long. The J gene is TRBJ2-1, the V gene TRBV3-1 (or the pseudogene TRBV3-2); possibly TRBD2 for D (7 bases). This specimen was peripheral blood, taken 28 days after the second AZD1222 dose. The source of this sequence is an adult who received the AZD1222 COVID-19 vaccine. The CDR3 sequence is CASSMGGGYPYNEQFF. CDR3 DNA: TGTGCCAGCAGTATGGGGGGGGGCTACCCCTACAATGAGCAGTTCTTC.